This T cell receptor beta chain was found in a study of blood T cell repertoires in COVID-19. Overall study context: The analysed material was cDNA or gDNA that came from T cells, B-cell-depleted T cells, or PBMCs.

Measured with immunoSEQ multiplex PCR; TCRdb has only the in-frame clones, and not every one. The sample lists approximately 250,000 clones, 86% occurring once. The sample consisted of peripheral blood. This TCR was sampled from a woman of 80 years or more with COVID-19, enrolled during active disease.

DNA of the CDR3: TGTGCCAGCCTAAAGGCGTCGACTCATGTTTACAATGAGCAGTTCTTC. Protein sequence: CASLKASTHVYNEQFF. The rearrangement uses TRBV7-2 and TRBJ2-1, with D unclear. Germline loops: CDR1 SGHTA, CDR2 FQGNSA. The CDR3 extends over 16 amino acids. V gave up 8 bases and J gave up 4 bases, with 21 bases separating them.